This paragraph reports one T cell receptor beta chain. The source of the sample is a study of cytomegalovirus exposure and HLA in healthy donors. With 60 Vbeta and 13 Jbeta primers, the PCR was carried out. Clones were sequenced by immunoSEQ multiplex PCR, and TCRdb holds only the in-frame ones, with some missing. The sample carries 110,000 to 150,000 clones, 75% recorded once. V was pared by 8 bases and J by 4 bases, with 26 bases between. CDR3 length: 17 residues. Germline V CDR1 and CDR2: SNHLY, FYNNEI. This receptor was taken from a man under 40 in good health and CMV-seronegative. V usage is TRBV2 and J usage is TRBJ2-5; D possibly corresponds to TRBD2 (6 bases). Sequenced material: PBMCs. CDR3 sequence (DNA): TGTGCCAGCCTAAAAATCCGGGACTTCGCACGAGGAGAGACCCAGTACTTC. This sequence encodes CASLKIRDFARGETQYF.